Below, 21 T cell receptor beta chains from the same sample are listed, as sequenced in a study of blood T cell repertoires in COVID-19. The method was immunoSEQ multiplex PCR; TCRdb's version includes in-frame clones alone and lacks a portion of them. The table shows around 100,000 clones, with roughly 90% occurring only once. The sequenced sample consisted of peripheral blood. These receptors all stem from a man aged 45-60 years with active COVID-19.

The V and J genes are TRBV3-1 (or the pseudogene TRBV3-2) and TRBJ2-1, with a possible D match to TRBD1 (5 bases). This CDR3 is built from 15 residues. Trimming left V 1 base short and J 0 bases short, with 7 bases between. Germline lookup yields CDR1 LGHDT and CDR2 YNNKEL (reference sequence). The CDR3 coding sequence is TGTGCCAGCAGCCAAGGACAGAGCTCCTACAATGAGCAGTTCTTC. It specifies CASSQGQSSYNEQFF.

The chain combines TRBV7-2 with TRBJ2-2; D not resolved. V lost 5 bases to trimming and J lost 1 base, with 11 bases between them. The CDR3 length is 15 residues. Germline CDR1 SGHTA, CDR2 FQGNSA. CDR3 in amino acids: CASSDKTGNTGELFF. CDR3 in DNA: TGTGCCAGCAGCGATAAAACCGGGAACACCGGGGAGCTGTTTTTT.

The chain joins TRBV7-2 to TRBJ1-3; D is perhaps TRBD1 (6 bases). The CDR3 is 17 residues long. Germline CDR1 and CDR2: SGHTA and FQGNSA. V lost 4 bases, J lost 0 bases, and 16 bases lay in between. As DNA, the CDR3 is TGTGCCAGCAGCTCTACGACCGGGACAAGCTCTGGAAACACCATATATTTT. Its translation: CASSSTTGTSSGNTIYF.

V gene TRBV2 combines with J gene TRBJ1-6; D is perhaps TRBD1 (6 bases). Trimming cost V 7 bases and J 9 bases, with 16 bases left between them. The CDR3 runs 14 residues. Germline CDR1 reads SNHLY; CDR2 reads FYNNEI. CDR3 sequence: CASIAPQGVSPLHF. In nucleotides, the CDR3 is TGTGCCAGCATTGCCCCACAGGGTGTTTCACCCCTCCACTTT.

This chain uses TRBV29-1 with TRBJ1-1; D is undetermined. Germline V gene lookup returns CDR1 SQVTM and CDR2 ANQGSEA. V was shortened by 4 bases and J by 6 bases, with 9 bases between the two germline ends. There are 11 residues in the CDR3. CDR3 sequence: CSVVSAAEAFF. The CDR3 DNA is TGCAGCGTTGTGAGCGCCGCTGAAGCTTTCTTT.

The CDR3 sequence is CASSLGQGATEAFF. Here the CDR3 DNA reads TGCGCCAGCAGCTTAGGACAGGGGGCGACCGAAGCTTTCTTT. The chain is built from TRBV5-1 and TRBJ1-1, with 11 bases fitting TRBD1. V lost 2 bases to trimming and J lost 8 bases; unmatched junction nucleotides: 5. The CDR3 extends over 14 amino acids. The V gene's germline CDR1 is SGHRS and CDR2 YFSETQ.

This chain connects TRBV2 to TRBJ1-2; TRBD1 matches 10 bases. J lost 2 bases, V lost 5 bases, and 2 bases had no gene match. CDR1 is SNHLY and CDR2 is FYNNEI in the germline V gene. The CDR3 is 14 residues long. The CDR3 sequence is CASSKGQGNYGYTF. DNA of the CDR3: TGTGCCAGCAGTAAGGGACAGGGGAACTATGGCTACACCTTC.

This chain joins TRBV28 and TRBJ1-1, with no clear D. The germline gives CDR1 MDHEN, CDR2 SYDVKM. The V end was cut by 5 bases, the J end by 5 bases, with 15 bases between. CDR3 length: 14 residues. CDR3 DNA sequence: TGTGCCAGCAGTCCCACGGGGTTTCGTACTGAAGCTTTCTTT. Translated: CASSPTGFRTEAFF.

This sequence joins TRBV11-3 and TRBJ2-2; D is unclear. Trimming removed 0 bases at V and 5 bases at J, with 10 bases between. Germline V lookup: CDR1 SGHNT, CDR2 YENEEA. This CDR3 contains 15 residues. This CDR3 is CASSLEGVGTGELFF. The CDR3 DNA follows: TGTGCCAGCAGCTTAGAGGGCGTTGGGACCGGGGAGCTGTTTTTT. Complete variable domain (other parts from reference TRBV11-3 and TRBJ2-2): EAGVVQSPRYKIIEKKQPVAFWCNPISGHNTLYWYLQNLGQGPELLIRYENEEAVDDSQLPKDRFSAERLKGVDSTLKIQPAELGDSAVYLCASSLEGVGTGELFFGEGSRLTVL.

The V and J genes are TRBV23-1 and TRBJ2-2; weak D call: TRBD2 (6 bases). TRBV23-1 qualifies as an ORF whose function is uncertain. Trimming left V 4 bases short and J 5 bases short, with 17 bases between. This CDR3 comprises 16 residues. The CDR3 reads CASSPLGEAPTGELFF. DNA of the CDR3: TGCGCCAGCAGTCCCTTAGGGGAGGCCCCGACCGGGGAGCTGTTTTTT.

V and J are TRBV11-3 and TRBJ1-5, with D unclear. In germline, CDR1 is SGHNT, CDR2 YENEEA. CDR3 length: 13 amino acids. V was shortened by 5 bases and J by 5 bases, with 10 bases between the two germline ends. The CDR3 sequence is CASSEALDQPQHF. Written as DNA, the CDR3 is TGTGCCAGCAGCGAAGCCCTTGATCAGCCCCAGCATTTT.

CDR3 amino acids: CASSPSGGTGYNEQFF. The DNA for the CDR3 is TGCGCCAGCAGCCCTTCCGGCGGGACGGGGTACAATGAGCAGTTCTTC. The rearrangement uses TRBV5-1 and TRBJ2-1; possibly TRBD2 for D (6 bases). In germline, CDR1 is SGHRS, CDR2 YFSETQ. CDR3 size: 16 residues. Deletions cut 4 bases from V and 4 bases from J, with 18 bases between.

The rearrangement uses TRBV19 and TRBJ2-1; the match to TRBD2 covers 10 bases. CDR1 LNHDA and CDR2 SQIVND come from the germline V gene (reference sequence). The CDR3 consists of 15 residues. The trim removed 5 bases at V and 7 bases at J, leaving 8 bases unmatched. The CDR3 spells CASSLSGRAGNEQFF. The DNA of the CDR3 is TGTGCCAGTAGTTTAAGCGGGAGGGCCGGGAATGAGCAGTTCTTC.

The CDR3 loop is CASSLAARSNEKLFF. For the CDR3, the DNA is TGTGCCAGCAGCTTAGCTGCCAGATCGAATGAAAAACTGTTTTTT. The chain couples TRBV7-9 to TRBJ1-4; no firm D call. CDR3 length: 15 residues. V lost 0 bases and J 5 bases, leaving 10 bases between the germline ends. Germline V gene sequence: CDR1 SEHNR, CDR2 FQNEAQ (reference sequence). The full variable domain, completed using reference TRBV7-9 and TRBJ1-4, is DTGVSQNPRHKITKRGQNVTFRCDPISEHNRLYWYRQTLGQGPEFLTYFQNEAQLEKSRLLSDRFSAERPKGSFSTLEIQRTEQGDSAMYLCASSLAARSNEKLFFGSGTQLSVL.

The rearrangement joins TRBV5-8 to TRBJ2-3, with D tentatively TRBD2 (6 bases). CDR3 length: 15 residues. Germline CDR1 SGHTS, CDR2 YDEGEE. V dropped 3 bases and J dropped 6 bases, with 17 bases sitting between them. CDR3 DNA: TGTGCCAGCAGCTCGGCGGGACCCGGCTGGGATACGCAGTATTTT. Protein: CASSSAGPGWDTQYF.

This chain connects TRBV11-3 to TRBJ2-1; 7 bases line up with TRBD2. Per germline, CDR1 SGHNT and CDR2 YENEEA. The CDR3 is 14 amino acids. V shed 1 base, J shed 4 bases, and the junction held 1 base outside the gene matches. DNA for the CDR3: TGTGCCAGCAGCTTAGGGACTAGGTACAATGAGCAGTTCTTC. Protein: CASSLGTRYNEQFF.

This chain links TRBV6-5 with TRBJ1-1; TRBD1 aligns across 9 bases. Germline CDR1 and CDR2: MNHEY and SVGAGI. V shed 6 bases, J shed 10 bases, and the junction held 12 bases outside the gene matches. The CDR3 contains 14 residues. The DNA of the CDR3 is TGTGCCAGCAGAAGGACAGGGGAAGTGCTAGGAGCTTTCTTT. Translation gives CASRRTGEVLGAFF.

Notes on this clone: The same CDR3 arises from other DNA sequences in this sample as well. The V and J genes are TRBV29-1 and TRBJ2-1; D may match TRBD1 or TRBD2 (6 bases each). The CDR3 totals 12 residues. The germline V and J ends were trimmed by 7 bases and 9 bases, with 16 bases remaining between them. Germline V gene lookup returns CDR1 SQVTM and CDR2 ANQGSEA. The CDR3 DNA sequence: TGCAGCGCGGGGGCTAGCGCGGGTGAGCAGTTCTTC. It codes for CSAGASAGEQFF.

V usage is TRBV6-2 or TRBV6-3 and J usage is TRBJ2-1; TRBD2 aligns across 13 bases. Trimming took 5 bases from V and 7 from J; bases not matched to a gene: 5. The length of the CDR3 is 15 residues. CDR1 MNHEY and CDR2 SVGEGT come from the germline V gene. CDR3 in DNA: TGTGCCAGCAGTAAGACTAGCGGGAGGAGTAATGAGCAGTTCTTC. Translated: CASSKTSGRSNEQFF.

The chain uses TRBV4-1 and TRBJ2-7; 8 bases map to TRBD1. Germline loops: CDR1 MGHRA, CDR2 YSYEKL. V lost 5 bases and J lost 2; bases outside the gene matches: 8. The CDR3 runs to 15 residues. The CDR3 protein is CASSWEDRAPYEQYF. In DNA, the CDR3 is TGCGCCAGCAGCTGGGAGGACAGGGCCCCCTACGAGCAGTACTTC.

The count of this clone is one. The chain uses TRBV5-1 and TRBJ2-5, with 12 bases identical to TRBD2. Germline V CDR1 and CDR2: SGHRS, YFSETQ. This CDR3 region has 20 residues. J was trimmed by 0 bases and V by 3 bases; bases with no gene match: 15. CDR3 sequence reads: CASSSLGLAGSDRYQETQYF. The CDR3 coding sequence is TGCGCCAGCAGCTCGTTAGGACTAGCGGGATCCGACAGGTACCAAGAGACCCAGTACTTC.